The sequence of this T cell receptor beta chain was determined in a study of CD8+CD57+ T cells in acquired aplastic anemia. Genomic DNA provided the template from which TCR beta VDJ and CDR3 profiles were obtained. MiXCR, applied by TCRdb to the reads, yields one record per CDR3 protein. Seen here are about 210,000 distinct CDR3 sequences, 34% observed once, and the top ten hold 1% to 1.3%. Many counts were recorded for this clonotype. CDR1 and CDR2 from the germline V gene are MGHDK and SYGVNS. Trimming at V came to 3 bases and at J to 9 bases, leaving 14 bases not matched to a gene. The CDR3 has 17 amino acids.

The TCR comes from a human donor in good health, serving as a control. The sequencing input was sorted CD4+, CD8+, or CD8+CD57+ T cells (not recorded which) from PBMCs. The chain couples TRBV25-1 to TRBJ1-2; 12 bases agree with TRBD1. The CDR3 loop reads CASSDPGQGAISSRYTF. As DNA, the CDR3 is TGTGCCAGCAGTGACCCGGGACAGGGGGCTATCTCTTCCCGCTACACCTTC.